Each of the 18 T cell receptor beta chains below was sequenced from the same sample in a study of T cells after yellow fever vaccination. One entry per CDR3 protein results from TCRdb running MiXCR on the 5' RACE reads. The table lists 620,000 or so distinct CDR3 sequences, about 15% of them singletons. This specimen was PBMCs, taken 5 to 6 days after the first yellow fever vaccination. These receptors were collected from a man aged 18-30 years who received the YFV17D yellow fever vaccine.

V and J are TRBV5-1 and TRBJ2-3; the D gene is possibly TRBD1 (6 bases). There are 15 residues in the CDR3. Looked up from germline, CDR1 is SGHRS and CDR2 is YFSETQ. V was clipped by 1 base and J by 4 bases, with 13 bases between them. CDR3 in amino acids: CASSLQGITADTQYF. The CDR3 DNA sequence: TGCGCCAGCAGCTTGCAGGGGATCACCGCAGATACGCAGTATTTT.

This chain uses TRBV7-2 with TRBJ2-5; TRBD2 is a possible D gene (5 bases). The germline gives CDR1 SGHTA, CDR2 FQGNSA. Trimming left V 2 bases short and J 7 bases short, with 20 bases between. The CDR3 length is 16 residues. CDR3 protein: CASSLTGYGRGGTQYF. The CDR3 region has the DNA TGTGCCAGCAGCTTAACGGGTTATGGCCGTGGAGGGACCCAGTACTTC.

The rearrangement uses TRBV12-3 or TRBV12-4 and TRBJ1-6; D is ambiguous. The length of the CDR3 is 14 residues. V shed 6 bases and J shed 10 bases, with 16 bases lying between them. Here the CDR3 reads CASSPAVVRSPLHF. CDR3 coding DNA: TGTGCCAGCAGCCCCGCTGTCGTAAGGTCACCCCTCCACTTT.

In its sample, this clonotype was seen a few times. The V gene is TRBV24-1, the J gene TRBJ2-1, with D unclear. V was pared by 5 bases and J by 6 bases, with 4 bases between. Germline assignment: CDR1 KGHDR and CDR2 SFDVKD. CDR3 length: 11 residues. The CDR3 DNA sequence: TGTGCCACCAGTGTCCGCAATGAGCAGTTCTTC. Its translation is CATSVRNEQFF.

The chain is built from TRBV18 and TRBJ2-4; a possible D gene is TRBD1 (5 bases). The CDR3 consists of 12 residues. The V gene lost 3 bases and the J gene lost 9 bases, with 9 bases spanning the gap. Germline V gene lookup returns CDR1 KGHSH and CDR2 LQKENI. CDR3 region: CASSPAGIIQYF. The CDR3 DNA follows: TGTGCCAGCTCACCCGCAGGGATCATTCAGTACTTC.

The chain couples TRBV11-1 to TRBJ2-2; D is unresolved. Per germline, CDR1 SGHAT and CDR2 FQDESV (reference sequence). V lost 6 bases to trimming and J lost 5 bases, with 19 bases between them. The CDR3 length is 16 residues. CDR3 amino acids: CASRAVGLWKTGELFF. Written as DNA, the CDR3 is TGTGCCAGCAGGGCGGTAGGATTATGGAAAACCGGGGAGCTGTTTTTT.

This clonotype was seen only a few times. This chain uses TRBV20-1 with TRBJ1-1; 8 bases align to TRBD1. With 5 bases clipped from V and 6 bases from J, the junction kept 5 bases outside the gene matches. The CDR3 is 12 residues long. Per the germline V gene, CDR1 is DFQATT and CDR2 is SNEGSKA (reference sequence). The CDR3 DNA sequence: TGCAGTGCTCCACAGGGGGGGCCTGAAGCTTTCTTT. This codes for CSAPQGGPEAFF.

This clonotype has just a few counts. This chain uses TRBV4-3 with TRBJ2-1; D is undetermined. The CDR3 extends over 16 amino acids. The germline V gene encodes CDR1 LGHNA and CDR2 YSLEER. The ends were cut back, 1 base at V and 8 bases at J, with 18 bases in the middle. The CDR3 is CASSQVWSGSLDEQFF. CDR3 bases: TGCGCCAGCAGCCAAGTGTGGTCCGGGTCTTTGGATGAGCAGTTCTTC.

The chain has TRBV4-2 and TRBJ1-2; D ambiguous. V was shortened by 1 base and J by 8 bases, with 5 bases between the two germline ends. The CDR3 has 11 amino acids. Germline loops: CDR1 LGHNA, CDR2 YNFKEQ. The CDR3 sequence is CASSQAEGYTF. CDR3 bases: TGTGCCAGCAGCCAAGCCGAAGGCTACACCTTC.

This clonotype has ten or more counts. At one of its ends the junction is not consistent with the germline gene, which may arise from a read error. The V call is TRBV4-1, the J call TRBJ2-1; possible D gene TRBD1, 6 bases. The CDR3 consists of 14 residues. The germline gives CDR1 MGHRA, CDR2 YSYEKL. The CDR3 here is CASSQGSSYNEQFF. The CDR3 DNA sequence: TGTGCCAGCAGCCAGGGGAGCTCCTACAATGAGCAGTTCTTC.

The table lists this clonotype with a few counts. The chain combines TRBV19 with TRBJ1-2; D ambiguous. CDR1 is LNHDA, CDR2 SQIVND, per germline (reference sequence). The V gene lost 7 bases and the J gene lost 4 bases, with 10 bases spanning the gap. The CDR3 is made up of 12 amino acids. Here the CDR3 reads CASTETTYGYTF. CDR3 nucleotides: TGTGCCAGTACGGAGACAACCTATGGCTACACCTTC.

This clonotype was seen only a few times. The rearrangement joins TRBV5-1 to TRBJ2-7; D gene uncertain. The CDR3 totals 16 residues. Germline V gene lookup returns CDR1 SGHRS and CDR2 YFSETQ. Deletions cut 2 bases from V and 3 bases from J, with 18 bases between. The CDR3 nucleotides are TGCGCCAGCAGCTTACATGGCCTAAGGGAAAGCTACGAGCAGTACTTC. Translating it yields CASSLHGLRESYEQYF.

The chain couples TRBV5-4 to TRBJ2-7, with a tentative D call TRBD1 (7 bases). The CDR3 loop spans 13 amino acids. V was pared by 4 bases and J by 6 bases, with 14 bases between. Germline V lookup: CDR1 SGHNT, CDR2 YYREEE (reference sequence). In nucleotides, the CDR3 is TGTGCCAGCAGCCCACCAGGGGGGTCCGAGCAGTACGTC. Translated, it gives CASSPPGGSEQYV.

This clonotype was seen a few times. The chain joins TRBV12-3 or TRBV12-4 to TRBJ1-5; 8 nucleotides agree with TRBD1. V lost 0 bases to trimming and J lost 7 bases; unmatched junction nucleotides: 8. CDR3 length equals 16 residues. Written as DNA, the CDR3 is TGTGCCAGCAGTTTAGCCAAACAGGGGGTAGGGCAGCCCCAGCATTTT. Its protein product is CASSLAKQGVGQPQHF.

The chain is built from TRBV11-1 and TRBJ2-6; 15 positions agree with TRBD2. CDR1 and CDR2 from the germline V gene are SGHAT and FQDESV (reference sequence). The CDR3 runs 20 residues. The junction had 3 bases not matched to a gene; V was cut back by 0 bases and J by 0 bases. The CDR3 sequence: CASSLAGTSGGSSGANVLTF. Here the CDR3 DNA reads TGTGCCAGCAGCTTAGCGGGGACTAGCGGGGGGAGCTCTGGGGCCAACGTCCTGACTTTC.

J is TRBJ2-1 and V is TRBV12-3 or TRBV12-4; a possible D gene is TRBD1 (6 bases). This CDR3 is built from 14 residues. Trimming cost V 8 bases and J 2 bases, with 13 bases left between them. The CDR3: CASDRDTAYNEQFF. CDR3 DNA sequence: TGTGCCAGCGACCGGGACACCGCCTACAATGAGCAGTTCTTC.

This clonotype was counted many times. The rearrangement links TRBV28 to TRBJ2-6, with D uncertain. Between the trimmed V and J ends, which lost 3 bases and 1 base, there was a span of 7 bases. CDR3 length: 15 amino acids. Looked up from germline, CDR1 is MDHEN and CDR2 is SYDVKM. CDR3 coding DNA: TGTGCCAGCAGTTTTTCAGGATCTGGGGCCAACGTCCTGACTTTC. Its translation: CASSFSGSGANVLTF.

This clonotype was recorded a few times. The chain joins TRBV6-2 or TRBV6-3 to TRBJ1-1; 7 bases line up with TRBD1. The CDR3 is 15 amino acids. Germline V gives CDR1 MNHEY, CDR2 SVGEGT. V lost 2 bases to trimming and J lost 5 bases; unmatched junction nucleotides: 8. The DNA of the CDR3 is TGTGCCAGCAGTTACACGCAGGGGGGAAGGACTGAAGCTTTCTTT. Its translation is CASSYTQGGRTEAFF.